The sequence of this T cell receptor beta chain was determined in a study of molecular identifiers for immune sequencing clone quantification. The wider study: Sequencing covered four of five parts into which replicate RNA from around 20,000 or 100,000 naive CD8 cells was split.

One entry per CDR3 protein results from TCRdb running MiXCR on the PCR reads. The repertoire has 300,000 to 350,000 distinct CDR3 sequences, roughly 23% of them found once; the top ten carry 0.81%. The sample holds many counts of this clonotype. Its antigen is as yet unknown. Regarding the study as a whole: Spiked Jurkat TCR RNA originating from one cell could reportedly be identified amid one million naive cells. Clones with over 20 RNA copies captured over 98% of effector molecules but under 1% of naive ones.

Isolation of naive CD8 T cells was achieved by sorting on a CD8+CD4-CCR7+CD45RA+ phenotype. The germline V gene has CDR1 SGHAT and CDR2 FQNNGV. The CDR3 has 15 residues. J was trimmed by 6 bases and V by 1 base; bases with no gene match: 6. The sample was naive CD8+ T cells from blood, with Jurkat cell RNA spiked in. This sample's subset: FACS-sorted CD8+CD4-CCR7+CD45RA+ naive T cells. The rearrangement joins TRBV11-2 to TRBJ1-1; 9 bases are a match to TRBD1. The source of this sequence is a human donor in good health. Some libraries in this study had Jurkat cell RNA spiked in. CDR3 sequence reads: CASSLVGQGLSEAFF. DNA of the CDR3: TGTGCCAGCAGCTTAGTGGGACAGGGTCTGTCTGAAGCTTTCTTT.